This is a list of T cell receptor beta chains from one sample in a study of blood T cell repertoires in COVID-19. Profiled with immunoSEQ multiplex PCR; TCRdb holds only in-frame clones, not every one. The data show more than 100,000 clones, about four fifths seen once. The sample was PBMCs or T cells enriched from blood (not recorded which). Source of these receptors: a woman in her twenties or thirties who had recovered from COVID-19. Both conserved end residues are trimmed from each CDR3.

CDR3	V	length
ASSLALGTDNEQF	TRBV11-3	13
ASSLIRGSETQY	TRBV3-1/TRBV3-2	12
ASSRPGLYGYT	TRBV27	11
ASRSRGLNEKLF	TRBV2	12
ASSLAPGAGDTQY	TRBV7-7	13
ASSLWGSPGTDTQY	TRBV28	14
ASRKRKGTGGNSPLH	TRBV21-1	15
ASSRDRGWTEAF	TRBV18	12
ATSDVGRSDTQY	TRBV24-1	12
ASSQDRGTGSYEQY	TRBV4-2	14
ASSVDPLLPKNIQY	TRBV9	14
ASSFRLAGLPTGELF	TRBV5-1	15
ASSGWTGNLYGYT	TRBV25-1	13
ASSSPDRGNTEAF	TRBV5-1	13
ASSPWASTSTDTQY	TRBV18	14
ASSLRDGGKNYGYT	TRBV7-9	14
ASSFVTGGTDTQY	TRBV7-9	13
ASSFTGGPGELF	TRBV5-8	12
ASRDRAVNEKLF	TRBV2	12
ASSRFEGHRPQH	TRBV3-1/TRBV3-2	12
ASSSGAGGTYEQY	TRBV6-2/TRBV6-3	13
ASSLGLAGDYEQY	TRBV5-1	13
ASSIDVTGMKPQH	TRBV19	13